This T cell receptor beta chain was captured by sequencing in a study of blood T cell repertoires in COVID-19. This CDR3 is built from 11 residues. Trimming took off 3 bases at V and 10 bases at J, with 7 bases between the two ends. CDR1 is DFQATT, CDR2 SNEGSKA, per germline (reference sequence). Data came from immunoSEQ multiplex PCR; TCRdb stores just in-frame clones and leaves some out. The sample gives around 150,000 clones, roughly 88% of which show up once; roughly 13% is in the top ten. Sequences were obtained from PBMCs or T cells enriched from blood (not recorded which). The TCR was taken from a woman aged 60-70 years who had recovered from COVID-19. V usage is TRBV20-1 and J usage is TRBJ1-6; D is undetermined. The CDR3: CSASYGSPLHF. The CDR3 nucleotides read TGCAGTGCTAGTTACGGGTCACCCCTCCACTTT.